Below, one T cell receptor beta chain is given with its context. Its antigen is currently unknown. Peripheral blood and lesional scalp punch biopsies were taken from alopecia areata patients. Extracted RNA was reverse transcribed, and the resulting cDNA served as sequencing template. Clones were sequenced by immunoSEQ multiplex PCR, and TCRdb holds only the in-frame ones, with some missing. The table records some 19,000 clones, around 66% of them present only once. The data were taken from a study of CD8+ T cells in alopecia areata. Points from the study as a whole: In lesional scalp, particularly from alopecia totalis/universalis, clonality was higher than in normal scalp.

Germline-derived CDR1 and CDR2 are SGDLS and YYNGEE. The CDR3 consists of 13 residues. The V gene lost 4 bases and the J gene lost 4 bases, with 12 bases spanning the gap. The input for sequencing was skin, taken at week 0. The sequence was collected from a human donor with alopecia areata. The chain has TRBV9 and TRBJ2-7, with D perhaps being TRBD1 or TRBD2 (5 bases each). In nucleotides, the CDR3 is TGTGCCAGCAGCTGGGACGGAGAGTACGAGCAGTACTTC. This gives the protein CASSWDGEYEQYF. Full variable domain (rest looked up from reference TRBV9 and TRBJ2-7): DSGVTQTPKHLITATGQRVTLRCSPRSGDLSVYWYQQSLDQGLQFLIQYYNGEERAKGNILERFSAQQFPDLHSELNLSSLELGDSALYFCASSWDGEYEQYFGPGTRLTVT.